This section outlines one T cell receptor beta chain sequence together with its context. The repertoire was sequenced with immunoSEQ multiplex PCR; TCRdb's copy has only in-frame clones and lacks some. The profile covers some 78,000 clones, with 89% appearing a single time and around 12% taken by the ten largest. These data originate in a study of blood T cell repertoires in COVID-19. Across the study: The samples span acute and convalescent COVID-19 from the United States, Italy and Spain.

The V gene's germline CDR1 is MDHEN and CDR2 SYDVKM. V was cut by 6 bases and J by 5 bases, with 2 bases left in between. This CDR3 has 10 residues. Sample: peripheral blood. This chain joins TRBV28 and TRBJ1-5; D not certain. The receptor was derived from a man between 65 and 85 years old with active or convalescent COVID-19. The CDR3 bases are TGTGCCAGCAGCGATCAGCCCCAGCATTTT. Protein sequence: CASSDQPQHF. Based on the CDR3 plus reference TRBV28 and TRBJ1-5, the full variable domain is DVKVTQSSRYLVKRTGEKVFLECVQDMDHENMFWYRQDPGLGLRLIYFSYDVKMKEKGDIPEGYSVSREKKERFSLILESASTNQTSMYLCASSDQPQHFGDGTRLSIL.